Detailed here is one T cell receptor (beta chain). Its antigen is unknown. Per-base qualities were not stored, and no clone one base away is much larger. The sample's time point label, in plain terms: about 28 days (+/-7) after the second vaccine dose. Because spike-specific TCR depth and breadth did not differ between the two schedules, AZD1222 recipients who got a second dose at roughly 4 weeks were pooled with those who got a second dose at roughly 12 weeks. The vaccinee samples were drawn from two UK trials, COV001 and COV002, one of which was a single-blind randomized controlled phase 2/3 trial testing AZD1222 (ChAdOx1 nCoV-19) in healthy adults. Trial participant PBMC samples were collected at day 0 and day 28 after the second dose for TCRbeta chain sequencing. These data originate in a study of T cell responses to AZD1222 COVID-19 vaccine (dated by TCRdb to 2020 to 2023). Broadly, across the study: A total of around 240 trial participants underwent TCR sequencing, of whom 207 had received two doses of AZD1222 and about 26 had received two doses of the MenACWY control vaccine. Trial participants were enrolled into age subgroups of 18-55, 56-69 and 70-plus years, which contained about 150, 28 and 57 TCR-sequenced participants, respectively.

What the study reported, not specific to this receptor: The whole spike protein was spanned by vaccine-associated CD4 TCRs, and dominant responses were seen in regions 160-218 and 743-854. Participants were mostly white British and included more females than males, and it was suggested by the authors that clonal diversity may have been underestimated. Because no samples from the day 14 peak response were available, repertoires could be characterized only after the peak T cell response. Conclusions about previously exposed vaccinees were limited because only six AZD1222 recipients were SARS-CoV-2 seropositive at baseline. Reportedly, close to half of the unique spike-specific TCRs recognized epitopes lying outside the regions that are mutated in the B.1.351 and B.1.1.7 variants. A significant rise in spike-specific TCR breadth and depth was observed after two AZD1222 doses relative to day 0 and relative to MenACWY recipients. In the small 56-69-year group, the increase in depth fell short of significance, most likely because of low power.

There are 12 amino acids in the CDR3, from cysteine to phenylalanine inclusive. The DNA shown is the 36-base CDR3, in frame from base 1. For CDR1 and CDR2, the germline V gene lists SGHTA and FQGNSA. V loses 2 bases of germline sequence and J loses 7 bases, and the interval between the two ends is 6 bases. The CDR3 regions of human TCRbeta chains were analyzed by immunosequencing. The paper's processing steps were these. Repertoire TCRs were checked for matches against a reference library of SARS-CoV-2-specific TCRs that had been generated using the MIRA antigen-specificity platform. Breadth was defined as the fraction of unique TCRs that were SARS-CoV-2-associated, and depth was defined as the fraction of total T cells that were SARS-CoV-2-associated. Using the MIRA data, each spike-specific TCR was assigned both to the spike region to which the TCR was reactive and to a CD4 or CD8 class. Log10-transformed breadth and depth values were compared by one-way ANOVA with Sidak's multiple comparisons tests. Sourced from immuneACCESS, this table was stored by TCRdb with only in-frame sequences that have V and J called. A share of the clones is absent; for the studies checked, an unresolved V gene accounts for under half, and the remainder has no known explanation. V, J and clone size were drawn from that table, and D and trimming were deduced from the DNA. Across this sample there are some 190,000 clones, with over 90% seen only once. Around 1.9% of the sample is held by the ten biggest clonotypes.

The sequencing here drew on peripheral blood, taken 28 days after the second AZD1222 dose. The chain is encoded by TRBV7-2 joined to TRBJ1-5; too little of a D gene remains to name it. This receptor was obtained from an adult who received the AZD1222 COVID-19 vaccine. The CDR3 corresponds to CASSLYPQPQHF. The DNA is as follows: TGTGCCAGCAGCTTATACCCACAGCCCCAGCATTTT. Beyond the CDR3, the reference TRBV7-2 and TRBJ1-5 genes provide the residues; the full variable domain reads: GAGVSQSPSNKVTEKGKDVELRCDPISGHTALYWYRQSLGQGLEFLIYFQGNSAPDKSGLPSDRFSAERTGGSVSTLTIQRTQQEDSAVYLCASSLYPQPQHFGDGTRLSIL.